This entry lists 32 T cell receptor beta chains sequenced from one sample in a study of response to subunit inactivated influenza vaccine. MiXCR was run by TCRdb on the RT-PCR reads, yielding one entry per CDR3 protein. The table has some 480,000 distinct CDR3 sequences, 11% seen once. Sequencing was performed on PBMCs from blood, taken roughly 47 days after vaccination. These receptors all come from a man aged 45-65 years who received an inactivated influenza vaccine.

The rearrangement links TRBV6-2 or TRBV6-3 to TRBJ2-7; 7 bases align to TRBD1. Germline V gene data show CDR1 as MNHEY and CDR2 as SVGEGT. This CDR3 region has 14 residues. Trimming cost V 5 bases and J 5 bases; bases outside gene matches: 9. The chain's CDR3 is CASSAPRGIHEQYF. DNA for the CDR3: TGTGCCAGCAGTGCACCCAGGGGGATCCACGAGCAGTACTTC.

J is TRBJ2-2 and V is TRBV5-1; D is possibly TRBD1 (5 bases). The CDR3 is 14 amino acids. CDR1 SGHRS and CDR2 YFSETQ come from the germline V gene. Trimming left V 5 bases short and J 4 bases short, with 12 bases between. The CDR3, as DNA: TGCGCCAGCAGGGTAGGGGCAATCACCGGGGAGCTGTTTTTT. Translated: CASRVGAITGELFF.

This clonotype turned up a few times. The rearrangement uses TRBV4-1 and TRBJ2-1; D not resolved. Germline V gene lookup returns CDR1 MGHRA and CDR2 YSYEKL. V gave up 0 bases and J gave up 8 bases, with 17 bases separating them. This CDR3 comprises 16 residues. DNA for the CDR3: TGCGCCAGCAGCCAAGATGGGTACAAAATAACCGATGAGCAGTTCTTC. Encoded protein: CASSQDGYKITDEQFF.

The V and J genes are TRBV4-1 and TRBJ2-2, with D possibly called TRBD1 or TRBD2 (5 bases each). The CDR3 consists of 13 residues. Germline CDR1 is MGHRA and CDR2 is YSYEKL. Trimming pared 3 bases from V and 7 bases from J, leaving 9 bases between. Here the CDR3 DNA reads TGCGCCAGCAGCCACGGGGCTGGCGGGGAGCTGTTTTTT. Its protein is CASSHGAGGELFF.

This rearrangement joins TRBV5-4 to TRBJ1-2, with 7 bases fitting TRBD1. The CDR3 is 19 residues long. With 0 bases clipped from V and 0 bases from J, the junction kept 14 bases outside the gene matches. Germline V gene lookup returns CDR1 SGHNT and CDR2 YYREEE (reference sequence). For the CDR3, the DNA is TGTGCCAGCAGCTTGGGATACCGGGACAGCTCACTTACTAACTATGGCTACACCTTC. It yields the protein CASSLGYRDSSLTNYGYTF.

The V and J genes are TRBV4-3 and TRBJ1-4; 9 positions match TRBD1. Per the germline V gene, CDR1 is LGHNA and CDR2 is YSLEER. CDR3 size: 16 residues. V shed 3 bases and J 0 bases; nucleotides not matched to a gene: 2. This CDR3 is CASSQGTGSTNEKLFF. In DNA, the CDR3 is TGCGCCAGCAGCCAGGGGACAGGGTCAACTAATGAAAAACTGTTTTTT.

This clonotype was observed a handful of times. The chain uses TRBV3-1 and TRBJ2-5; 11 positions agree with TRBD2. Germline V gene data show CDR1 as LGHDT and CDR2 as YNNKEL (reference sequence). V trimming: 6 bases; J trimming: 2 bases; junction bases outside the gene matches: 5. The CDR3 sequence is 15 residues long. The CDR3 DNA reads as TGTGCCAGCAGAAACCTAGCGGGGGGTCAAGAGACCCAGTACTTC. It yields the protein CASRNLAGGQETQYF.

The chain carries TRBV15 and TRBJ2-1, with TRBD1 identical over 9 bases. CDR1 and CDR2 from the germline V gene are LNHNV and YYDKDF (reference sequence). The ends lost 2 bases at V and 5 bases at J; junction bases unmatched: 19. The CDR3 consists of 20 residues. This chain's CDR3 is CATSRLSYSRTGDVDNEQFF. Here the CDR3 DNA reads TGTGCCACCAGCAGACTCTCCTATTCCCGGACAGGGGATGTGGACAATGAGCAGTTCTTC.

The rearrangement joins TRBV27 to TRBJ2-2; D is possibly TRBD1 or TRBD2 (5 bases each). The CDR3 runs to 16 residues. CDR1 and CDR2 from the germline V gene are MNHEY and SMNVEV (reference sequence). Between the trimmed V and J ends, which lost 6 bases and 0 bases, there was a span of 14 bases. The CDR3 here is CASRISGGANTGELFF. CDR3 DNA: TGTGCCAGCAGGATCAGTGGGGGAGCGAACACCGGGGAGCTGTTTTTT.

V and J are TRBV12-3 or TRBV12-4 and TRBJ2-2; maybe TRBD1 (5 bases). V lost 10 bases to trimming and J lost 7 bases, with 22 bases between them. This CDR3 is built from 15 residues. The CDR3 nucleotides read TGTGCCAACAAATTAGGATCAGGGCTCGGCGGGGAGCTGTTTTTT. The encoded protein is CANKLGSGLGGELFF.

This clonotype was seen only a few times. The gene calls are TRBV24-1 and TRBJ2-7; TRBD1 agrees at 10 bases. V shed 9 bases and J 2 bases; nucleotides not matched to a gene: 6. The CDR3 is 14 residues long. Per germline, CDR1 KGHDR and CDR2 SFDVKD. The CDR3 coding sequence is TGTGCCACCGCCGACAGGGGGCCGCCCTACGAGCAGTACTTC. Amino acids: CATADRGPPYEQYF.

In its sample, this clonotype was seen a few times. This chain joins TRBV7-9 and TRBJ2-1; TRBD2 aligns across 10 bases. J gave up 7 bases and V 5 bases, and 8 bases lay outside the gene matches. The CDR3 covers 15 residues. CDR1 and CDR2 (germline): SEHNR, FQNEAQ (reference sequence). CDR3 bases: TGTGCCAGCAGCCACGTTAGCGGGAGGTCGAATGAGCAGTTCTTC. This codes for CASSHVSGRSNEQFF. The full variable domain, completed using reference TRBV7-9 and TRBJ2-1, is DTGVSQNPRHKITKRGQNVTFRCDPISEHNRLYWYRQTLGQGPEFLTYFQNEAQLEKSRLLSDRFSAERPKGSFSTLEIQRTEQGDSAMYLCASSHVSGRSNEQFFGPGTRLTVL.

This clonotype occurred a few times. The chain employs TRBV6-1 and TRBJ2-2; unclear D gene. The CDR3 is 13 amino acids. CDR1 and CDR2 from the germline V gene are MNHNS and SASEGT. V gave up 6 bases and J gave up 4 bases, with 9 bases separating them. CDR3 region: CASRAIGTGELFF. CDR3 bases: TGTGCCAGCAGGGCGATCGGCACCGGGGAGCTGTTTTTT.

This chain links TRBV27 with TRBJ2-5; 10 bases match TRBD2. Germline-derived CDR1 and CDR2 are MNHEY and SMNVEV (reference sequence). V gave up 6 bases and J gave up 2 bases; unmatched junction bases: 15. CDR3 length: 18 residues. CDR3 amino acids: CASSSRIVLAGAQETQYF. The CDR3 DNA sequence: TGTGCCAGCAGCTCCAGAATTGTGCTAGCGGGGGCTCAAGAGACCCAGTACTTC.

This sequence joins TRBV27 and TRBJ2-1, with 10 bases fitting TRBD1. The CDR3 runs to 16 residues. Germline-derived CDR1 and CDR2 are MNHEY and SMNVEV (reference sequence). Unmatched junction bases numbered 11, after V lost 5 bases and J lost 7 bases. This CDR3 is CASSTRDRGSQNEQFF. The CDR3 nucleotides are TGTGCCAGCAGTACCAGGGACAGGGGATCTCAGAATGAGCAGTTCTTC.

The rearrangement links TRBV12-3 or TRBV12-4 to TRBJ2-4; no clear D gene. CDR3 size: 15 residues. V lost 2 bases, J lost 0 bases, and 8 bases lay in between. CDR3 in amino acids: CASSLLALAKNIQYF. CDR3 nucleotide sequence: TGTGCCAGCAGTTTACTGGCCCTAGCCAAAAACATTCAGTACTTC.

The chain uses TRBV5-5 and TRBJ2-1, with D tentatively TRBD1 (6 bases). The CDR3 spans 14 residues. Trimming stripped 2 bases from V and 8 bases from J, with 14 bases between. Looked up from germline, CDR1 is SGHKS and CDR2 is YYEKEE (reference sequence). Here the CDR3 DNA reads TGTGCCAGCAGCTTCCGGGACACTGACCATGAGCAGTTCTTC. This translates into CASSFRDTDHEQFF.

The V and J genes are TRBV2 and TRBJ1-3; 9 nucleotides agree with TRBD1. V gave up 6 bases and J gave up 9 bases; unmatched junction bases: 9. CDR3 length: 14 residues. Germline values: CDR1 SNHLY, CDR2 FYNNEI. The CDR3 region has the DNA TGTGCCAGCAGCGTCGACAGGGGGAAGGGCACCATATATTTT. Translating gives CASSVDRGKGTIYF.

This clonotype was counted a few times. V is TRBV29-1 and J is TRBJ2-6; 15 nucleotides match TRBD2. The germline V gene has CDR1 SQVTM and CDR2 ANQGSEA. Germline trimming cut 5 bases from V and 1 base from J; bases unmatched to any gene: 3. The CDR3 has 17 residues. In DNA, the CDR3 is TGCAGCGTTCTCGGGACTAGCGGGAGGTCTGGGGCCAACGTCCTGACTTTC. This codes for CSVLGTSGRSGANVLTF.

The rearrangement links TRBV25-1 to TRBJ2-3; no firm D call. CDR3 length: 14 amino acids. V lost 3 bases to trimming and J lost 3 bases, with 10 bases between them. CDR1 is MGHDK, CDR2 SYGVNS, per germline. Here the CDR3 DNA reads TGTGCCAGCAGTGACTCGACCATGACAGATACGCAGTATTTT. Translated, it gives CASSDSTMTDTQYF.

This clonotype was seen more than once but under ten times. J is TRBJ1-2 and V is TRBV6-1, with 7 nucleotides matching TRBD1. V lost 6 bases, J lost 8 bases, and 9 bases stayed unmatched. Germline V lookup: CDR1 MNHNS, CDR2 SASEGT. The CDR3 spans 13 residues. The CDR3 loop is CASRPDRAGGYTF. The CDR3 region has the DNA TGTGCCAGCAGACCCGACAGGGCGGGGGGCTACACCTTC.

This clonotype was observed at least ten times. This sequence joins TRBV29-1 and TRBJ2-3; 10 bases agree with TRBD2. CDR1 SQVTM and CDR2 ANQGSEA come from the germline V gene. V lost 6 bases, J lost 8 bases, and 8 bases stayed unmatched. This CDR3 region has 13 residues. The CDR3 nucleotides read TGCAGCGTCCCAGGGACTAGCGATGGTACGCAGTATTTT. Its translation is CSVPGTSDGTQYF.

This clonotype was recorded a few times. J is TRBJ2-2 and V is TRBV7-2, with TRBD2 identical over 7 bases. This CDR3 has 17 amino acids. The V segment lost 1 base and the J segment 0 bases; nucleotides outside the gene matches: 5. Germline CDR1 SGHTA, CDR2 FQGNSA. The CDR3 loop is CASSLGPGRSNTGELFF. CDR3 DNA: TGTGCCAGCAGCTTAGGTCCCGGGAGGTCGAACACCGGGGAGCTGTTTTTT.

The chain uses TRBV20-1 and TRBJ2-7; 9 positions match TRBD2. The V and J ends lost 7 bases and 3 bases, in that order; junction bases with no gene match: 7. This CDR3 contains 13 residues. Germline loops: CDR1 DFQATT, CDR2 SNEGSKA (reference sequence). The CDR3 loop reads CSVPSSGVYEQYF. CDR3 nucleotides: TGCAGTGTTCCCTCTAGCGGGGTCTACGAGCAGTACTTC.

This clonotype was counted between two and nine times. The gene calls are TRBV3-1 and TRBJ2-4; 7 bases agree with TRBD2. Germline CDR1 is LGHDT and CDR2 is YNNKEL (reference sequence). The CDR3 has 15 residues. V shed 3 bases, J shed 1 base, and the junction held 3 bases outside the gene matches. The chain's CDR3 is CASSQTSPAKNIQYF. Written as DNA, the CDR3 is TGTGCCAGCAGCCAGACTAGCCCGGCCAAAAACATTCAGTACTTC.

The table lists this clonotype with a few counts. The chain combines TRBV7-2 with TRBJ1-6; TRBD1 matches at 9 bases. V trimming: 6 bases; J trimming: 8 bases; junction bases outside the gene matches: 8. The CDR3 spans 15 residues. CDR1 and CDR2 from the germline V gene are SGHTA and FQGNSA. CDR3 sequence (DNA): TGTGCCAGCAGACCCGAGACAGGGGGACATTCACCCCTCCACTTT. This sequence encodes CASRPETGGHSPLHF.

As for this clonotype: A read error may be the cause here, since a much bigger clone is one base away. The chain combines TRBV29-1 with TRBJ2-3, with D possibly TRBD2 on 6 matching bases. Germline CDR1 SQVTM, CDR2 ANQGSEA. This CDR3 is 14 amino acids long. CDR3: CSVTRGTSTVTQYF. CDR3 in DNA: TGCAGCGTTACCCGGGGCACTAGCACAGTTACGCAGTATTTT.

This clonotype was seen at least ten times. The chain combines TRBV12-3 or TRBV12-4 with TRBJ2-1; 11 nucleotides align to TRBD2. Trimming at V came to 7 bases and at J to 4 bases, leaving 6 bases not matched to a gene. This CDR3 is 15 amino acids long. CDR3 bases: TGTGCCAGCAAGCAGGGGACTAGCGGTTACAATGAGCAGTTCTTC. It codes for CASKQGTSGYNEQFF.

There are many counts of this clonotype. The CDR3 DNA reads TGTGCCAGCAGTGAAATCAGTAGCTCGGAGACCCAGTACTTC. This encodes CASSEISSSETQYF. The V call is TRBV25-1, the J call TRBJ2-5; D not certain. The CDR3 is 14 residues long. Germline V CDR1 and CDR2: MGHDK, SYGVNS. V lost 2 bases, J lost 5 bases, and 12 bases lay in between.

Written as DNA, the CDR3 is TGTGCCAGCAGATCAACAAGTAGGGTTGGAGGGACCTACGAGCAGTACTTC. Encoded protein: CASRSTSRVGGTYEQYF. This chain joins TRBV7-8 and TRBJ2-7; D is possibly TRBD2 (6 bases). The CDR3 length is 17 residues. Germline-derived CDR1 and CDR2 are SGHVS and FQNEAQ. V lost 6 bases to trimming and J lost 2 bases, with 23 bases between them.

This chain links TRBV4-2 with TRBJ2-3; 8 bases map to TRBD2. Germline V CDR1 and CDR2: LGHNA, YNFKEQ. The junction had 8 bases not matched to a gene; V was cut back by 1 base and J by 2 bases. The CDR3 contains 17 residues. The CDR3 reads CASSQGIRGRNTDTQYF. The DNA for the CDR3 is TGTGCCAGCAGCCAAGGAATCCGCGGGAGGAACACAGATACGCAGTATTTT.

J is TRBJ2-7 and V is TRBV5-1; weak D call: TRBD1 (5 bases). In germline, CDR1 is SGHRS, CDR2 YFSETQ. Trimming removed 4 bases at V and 5 bases at J, with 13 bases between. The CDR3 extends over 13 amino acids. DNA of the CDR3: TGCGCCAGCAGCCAGGATCAGGGCCACGAGCAGTACTTC. This codes for CASSQDQGHEQYF.